The clone carrying this T cell receptor beta chain showed up just a few times. These data are taken from a study of shared T cell receptors in the human thymus. The method was immunoSEQ multiplex PCR; TCRdb's version includes in-frame clones alone and lacks a portion of them. Altogether hundreds of thousands of clones are present, 70% to 90% being singletons, with the ten largest covering 0.0094%. These data were also reused for a study on human thymus T cells. From that study: Healthy Finnish infants undergoing corrective surgery for congenital heart defects provided the donor material. Thymus pieces cut out during corrective heart surgery were the tissue that was used. Thymic and blood repertoires showed apparently biased V and J gene usage. As related research reported, thymic repertoires overlapped highly among unrelated individuals.

Sequencing input: thymocytes. This clonotype was obtained from a boy under two years old with a congenital heart defect.

The CDR3 spells CASSGGDVLFF. CDR3 nucleotide sequence: TGTGCCAGCAGCGGGGGGGACGTCCTGTTTTTT. This rearrangement joins TRBV5-5 to TRBJ1-4, with D perhaps matching TRBD1 (5 bases). The CDR3 covers 11 residues. V was clipped by 4 bases and J by 14 bases, with 12 bases between them. The germline CDR1 and CDR2 sequences are SGHKS and YYEKEE (reference sequence). The full variable domain, in which reference TRBV5-5 and TRBJ1-4 provide the parts outside the CDR3, is DAGVTQSPTHLIKTRGQQVTLRCSPISGHKSVSWYQQVLGQGPQFIFQYYEKEERGRGNFPDRFSARQFPNYSSELNVNALLLGDSALYLCASSGGDVLFFGSGTQLSVL.